This T cell receptor (beta chain) was documented in a study of technical replicates of blood from several donors. Only in-frame clones appear in the TCRdb table, and some are missing; sequencing was by immunoSEQ multiplex PCR. The profile shows 50,000 to 55,000 clones, 70% to 90% of them singletons. CDR1 and CDR2 (germline): SNHLY, FYNNEI. The CDR3 length is 11 residues. The germline V and J ends were trimmed by 5 bases and 9 bases, with 8 bases remaining between them. The sample consisted of PBMCs. This sequence was found in a human donor in good health. Some clones in this sample may be carry-over from other donors' samples. V and J are TRBV2 and TRBJ2-1; no definite D call. The CDR3 region has the DNA TGTGCCAGCAGTTTAAGCACTGAGCAGTTCTTC. Its protein product is CASSLSTEQFF.